The 4 T cell receptor beta chains below all came from one sample that was sequenced in a study of lymphopenia after photon versus proton radiotherapy. The table came from immunoSEQ multiplex PCR; TCRdb's copy has only in-frame clones and leaves some out. Here the sample spans about 27,000 clones, about 91% being singletons. The material was peripheral blood, obtained from a patient treated with photon-based radiotherapy. All receptors derive from a man between 50 and 59 years old with gastric cancer.

The CDR3 coding sequence is TGTGCCAGCAGCCGCGGGACAGGGTACACCGGGGAGCTGTTTTTT. Its protein product is CASSRGTGYTGELFF. The chain couples TRBV7-9 to TRBJ2-2, with TRBD1 matching over 9 bases. Per the germline V gene, CDR1 is SEHNR and CDR2 is FQNEAQ (reference sequence). This CDR3 is built from 15 residues. V lost 5 bases, J lost 3 bases, and 4 bases stayed unmatched. The entire variable domain, with the rest obtained from reference TRBV7-9 and TRBJ2-2, is as follows: DTGVSQNPRHKITKRGQNVTFRCDPISEHNRLYWYRQTLGQGPEFLTYFQNEAQLEKSRLLSDRFSAERPKGSFSTLEIQRTEQGDSAMYLCASSRGTGYTGELFFGEGSRLTVL.

The gene calls are TRBV19 and TRBJ2-4, with 9 nucleotides matching TRBD1. The trim removed 10 bases at V and 1 base at J, leaving 14 bases unmatched. CDR1 LNHDA and CDR2 SQIVND come from the germline V gene (reference sequence). CDR3 length: 17 amino acids. The CDR3 nucleotides are TGTGCCACAGCGCCGCCGGGACAGGGAAACGCCAAAAACATTCAGTACTTC. Its translation: CATAPPGQGNAKNIQYF.

This chain uses TRBV7-9 with TRBJ2-5; D is undetermined. CDR1 and CDR2 from the germline V gene are SEHNR and FQNEAQ (reference sequence). This CDR3 contains 11 residues. V lost 3 bases and J lost 4, with 3 bases in between. CDR3 amino acids: CASSFGETQYF. The DNA for the CDR3 is TGTGCCAGCAGCTTTGGAGAGACCCAGTACTTC.

The CDR3 DNA reads as TGTGCCAGCAGCTTAGATCGCCACTCGCAAGAGACCCAGTACTTC. Its translation is CASSLDRHSQETQYF. The chain employs TRBV11-3 and TRBJ2-5; D unclear. Trimming took off 0 bases at V and 2 bases at J, with 10 bases between the two ends. Germline V gives CDR1 SGHNT, CDR2 YENEEA. The CDR3 loop spans 15 amino acids.